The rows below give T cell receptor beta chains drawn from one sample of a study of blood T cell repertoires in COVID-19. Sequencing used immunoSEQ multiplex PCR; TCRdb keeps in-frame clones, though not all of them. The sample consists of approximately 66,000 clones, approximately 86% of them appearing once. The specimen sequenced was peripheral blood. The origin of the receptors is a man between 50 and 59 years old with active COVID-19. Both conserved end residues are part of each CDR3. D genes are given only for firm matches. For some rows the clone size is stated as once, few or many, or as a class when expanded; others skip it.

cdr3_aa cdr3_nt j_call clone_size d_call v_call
CASSSGPGQGYNEQFF TGTGCCAGCAGCTCTGGACCGGGACAGGGCTACAATGAGCAGTTCTTC TRBJ2-1 . TRBD1 TRBV9
CATSRDLDSLINYGYTF TGTGCCACCAGCAGAGATCTGGACAGTCTAATAAACTATGGCTACACCTTC TRBJ1-2 . . TRBV15
CATSRDGTGPGLGTIYF TGTGCCACCAGCAGAGATGGGACAGGTCCCGGACTTGGCACCATATATTTT TRBJ1-3 . TRBD1 TRBV15
CASSYTVSGSGYEQYF TGTGCCAGCAGTTATACGGTGTCAGGGTCAGGATACGAGCAGTACTTC TRBJ2-7 few . TRBV6-6
CASSSGGTYNEQFF TGTGCCAGCAGCTCAGGGGGAACTTACAATGAGCAGTTCTTC TRBJ2-1 . TRBD1 TRBV7-7
CASKAPLNNEQFF TGTGCCAGCAAAGCGCCTCTAAACAATGAGCAGTTCTTC TRBJ2-1 . . TRBV25-1
CASSLARDTYTEAFF TGTGCCAGCAGCTTAGCCCGGGACACTTACACTGAAGCTTTCTTT TRBJ1-1 . . TRBV11-2
CSVEGRGVGASNYGYTF TGCAGCGTTGAAGGTCGGGGAGTGGGGGCCTCTAACTATGGCTACACCTTC TRBJ1-2 . . TRBV29-1
CASSLGSSSYEQYF TGCGCCAGCAGCTTGGGGTCGAGCTCCTACGAGCAGTACTTC TRBJ2-7 . . TRBV5-1
CASSLDIVTSGHNEQFF TGTGCCAGCAGCTTAGATATTGTGACTAGCGGACACAATGAGCAGTTCTTC TRBJ2-1 . TRBD2 TRBV11-3
CASSEALRERAEAFF TGTGCCAGCAGTGAAGCGCTTCGGGAAAGAGCTGAAGCTTTCTTT TRBJ1-1 . . TRBV2
CASRGAGGSYNEQFF TGTGCCAGCAGGGGGGCGGGGGGCTCCTACAATGAGCAGTTCTTC TRBJ2-1 . TRBD2 TRBV5-4
CASSEWAGGSGANVLTF TGTGCCAGCAGTGAATGGGCAGGGGGGTCTGGGGCCAACGTCCTGACTTTC TRBJ2-6 . . TRBV25-1
CASSVRGSEKLFF TGTGCCAGTAGTGTCCGGGGATCTGAAAAACTGTTTTTT TRBJ1-4 . . TRBV19
CASSSGGAGGDTQYF TGTGCCAGCAGCTCAGGAGGCGCGGGAGGGGATACGCAGTATTTT TRBJ2-3 once TRBD2 TRBV6-5
CASSPGGYGNTEAFF TGTGCCAGCAGCCCAGGAGGATATGGGAACACTGAAGCTTTCTTT TRBJ1-1 . . TRBV9
CASSLGKDTGELFF TGTGCCAGCTCCCTCGGGAAAGATACCGGGGAGCTGTTTTTT TRBJ2-2 . . TRBV3-1/TRBV3-2
CASSLPPAGPLHF TGTGCCAGCAGCTTGCCGCCGGCGGGCCCCCTCCACTTT TRBJ1-6 . . TRBV5-6
CASSVTLLGQASSYEQYF TGTGCCAGCAGCGTTACTCTTTTAGGACAGGCTAGCTCCTACGAGCAGTACTTC TRBJ2-7 . TRBD1 TRBV9